This is a list of T cell receptor beta chains from one sample in a study of blood T cells in healthy people across ages. TCRdb re-called the 5' RACE reads through MiXCR, storing one row per CDR3 protein. Among about 640,000 distinct CDR3 sequences listed, about 30% were seen once. What was sequenced was blood. The receptors here all came from a woman older than 75 in good health. Both conserved end residues are part of each CDR3. A D gene is named only where the DNA matches it firmly. Some rows have no size entry. The others give once, few or many, or a class for an expanded clone.

D gene: TRBD2
V gene: TRBV4-2
clone size: -
J gene: TRBJ2-2
CDR3 protein: CASSPETGLPTGELFF
CDR3 DNA: TGTGCCAGCAGCCCAGAAACGGGACTACCCACCGGGGAGCTGTTTTTT

D gene: TRBD1
V gene: TRBV30
clone size: -
J gene: TRBJ1-6
CDR3 protein: CAWSRDRPNSPLHF
CDR3 DNA: TGTGCCTGGAGCCGGGACAGGCCTAATTCACCCCTCCACTTT

D gene: -
V gene: TRBV9
clone size: once
J gene: TRBJ1-1
CDR3 protein: CASSKGGGGTEAFF
CDR3 DNA: TGTGCCAGCTCGAAGGGGGGGGGCGGCACTGAAGCTTTCTTT

D gene: TRBD1
V gene: TRBV28
clone size: few
J gene: TRBJ1-5
CDR3 protein: CASSQGTVLRGNQPQHF
CDR3 DNA: TGTGCCAGCAGCCAAGGGACAGTCCTAAGGGGCAATCAGCCCCAGCATTTT

D gene: TRBD1
V gene: TRBV28
clone size: many
J gene: TRBJ1-2
CDR3 protein: CASSSGGVLYGYTF
CDR3 DNA: TGTGCCAGCAGTTCAGGGGGCGTCCTCTATGGCTACACCTTC

D gene: -
V gene: TRBV30
clone size: once
J gene: TRBJ2-3
CDR3 protein: CAWNLGDLGTDTQYF
CDR3 DNA: TGTGCCTGGAACTTGGGGGACTTGGGGACAGATACGCAGTATTTT

D gene: -
V gene: TRBV29-1
clone size: many
J gene: TRBJ1-4
CDR3 protein: CSADVPGRAGEKLFF
CDR3 DNA: TGCAGCGCCGACGTACCGGGCAGGGCGGGTGAAAAACTGTTTTTT

D gene: TRBD2
V gene: TRBV12-3/TRBV12-4
clone size: many
J gene: TRBJ2-5
CDR3 protein: CASSPAPGLAGEVRETQYF
CDR3 DNA: TGTGCCAGCAGCCCGGCCCCGGGACTAGCGGGGGAGGTCCGAGAGACCCAGTACTTC

D gene: -
V gene: TRBV7-2
clone size: many
J gene: TRBJ2-1
CDR3 protein: CASSPPRAGLTYQNEQFF
CDR3 DNA: TGTGCCAGCAGCCCCCCCCGGGCGGGACTCACGTACCAGAATGAGCAGTTCTTC

D gene: TRBD1
V gene: TRBV7-2
clone size: -
J gene: TRBJ1-2
CDR3 protein: CACPLASTGGDYTF
CDR3 DNA: TGTGCCTGCCCCCTAGCTTCCACAGGGGGTGACTACACCTTC

D gene: -
V gene: TRBV3-1
clone size: many
J gene: TRBJ1-2
CDR3 protein: CASSQSNYGYTF
CDR3 DNA: TGTGCCAGCAGCCAGTCTAACTATGGCTACACCTTC

D gene: -
V gene: TRBV20-1
clone size: many
J gene: TRBJ2-7
CDR3 protein: CSGLGSSYEQYF
CDR3 DNA: TGCAGTGGACTTGGGAGCTCCTACGAGCAGTACTTC

D gene: -
V gene: TRBV10-3
clone size: many
J gene: TRBJ1-4
CDR3 protein: CAISETQLNEKLFF
CDR3 DNA: TGTGCCATCAGTGAAACCCAACTCAATGAAAAACTGTTTTTT

D gene: TRBD1
V gene: TRBV10-3
clone size: -
J gene: TRBJ1-4
CDR3 protein: CAVSDGQGNENLFF
CDR3 DNA: TGTGCCGTCAGTGACGGACAGGGGAATGAAAACCTGTTTTTT

D gene: -
V gene: TRBV28
clone size: few
J gene: TRBJ1-1
CDR3 protein: CASRRSNTEAFF
CDR3 DNA: TGTGCCAGCAGGCGGTCCAACACTGAAGCTTTCTTT

D gene: -
V gene: TRBV9
clone size: many
J gene: TRBJ2-1
CDR3 protein: CASTRASAYNEQFF
CDR3 DNA: TGTGCCAGCACTCGGGCAAGCGCCTACAATGAGCAGTTCTTC

D gene: -
V gene: TRBV5-1
clone size: -
J gene: TRBJ2-7
CDR3 protein: CASSLEGGPPYEQYF
CDR3 DNA: TGCGCCAGCAGCTTGGAGGGGGGGCCGCCCTACGAGCAGTACTTC

D gene: -
V gene: TRBV12-3/TRBV12-4
clone size: -
J gene: TRBJ2-1
CDR3 protein: CASSPGPTQFF
CDR3 DNA: TGTGCCAGCAGTCCCGGACCAACGCAGTTCTTC

D gene: -
V gene: TRBV6-6
clone size: many
J gene: TRBJ2-1
CDR3 protein: CASSHRGPSYNEQFF
CDR3 DNA: TGTGCCAGCAGTCATCGGGGGCCCTCCTACAATGAGCAGTTCTTC

D gene: -
V gene: TRBV7-9
clone size: many
J gene: TRBJ2-6
CDR3 protein: CASSLDNSGANVLTF
CDR3 DNA: TGTGCCAGCAGCTTGGACAACTCTGGGGCCAACGTCCTGACTTTC

D gene: TRBD1
V gene: TRBV7-2
clone size: -
J gene: TRBJ1-2
CDR3 protein: CASSLGGTGRYTF
CDR3 DNA: TGTGCCAGCAGCTTAGGCGGGACAGGGCGCTACACCTTC

D gene: TRBD1
V gene: TRBV6-1
clone size: few
J gene: TRBJ2-3
CDR3 protein: CASRKGTGGQDTQYF
CDR3 DNA: TGTGCCAGCAGAAAGGGGACAGGGGGCCAAGATACGCAGTATTTT

D gene: TRBD1
V gene: TRBV7-2
clone size: many
J gene: TRBJ2-1
CDR3 protein: CASSLYGTGAYNEQFF
CDR3 DNA: TGTGCCAGCAGCTTATACGGGACAGGGGCCTACAATGAGCAGTTCTTC

D gene: -
V gene: TRBV10-3
clone size: -
J gene: TRBJ1-1
CDR3 protein: CAISDEGLSPVWTEAFF
CDR3 DNA: TGTGCCATCAGTGATGAGGGGCTGTCTCCGGTATGGACTGAAGCTTTCTTT

D gene: TRBD1
V gene: TRBV6-2/TRBV6-3
clone size: -
J gene: TRBJ1-1
CDR3 protein: CASDRGNTEAFF
CDR3 DNA: TGTGCCAGCGACAGGGGGAACACTGAAGCTTTCTTT

D gene: -
V gene: TRBV27
clone size: -
J gene: TRBJ1-1
CDR3 protein: CASSKGSGNTEAFF
CDR3 DNA: TGTGCCAGCAGTAAAGGGTCGGGGAACACTGAAGCTTTCTTT

D gene: TRBD1
V gene: TRBV7-9
clone size: many
J gene: TRBJ1-6
CDR3 protein: CASSWGQPTSPLHF
CDR3 DNA: TGTGCCAGCAGCTGGGGACAGCCGACCTCACCCCTCCACTTT

D gene: -
V gene: TRBV13
clone size: -
J gene: TRBJ2-7
CDR3 protein: CASSPWPGYEQYF
CDR3 DNA: TGTGCCAGCAGCCCCTGGCCGGGGTACGAGCAGTACTTC

D gene: -
V gene: TRBV7-8
clone size: many
J gene: TRBJ2-1
CDR3 protein: CASSLLHRGRVDNEQFF
CDR3 DNA: TGTGCCAGCAGCTTACTCCACAGGGGGAGGGTGGACAATGAGCAGTTCTTC

D gene: TRBD1
V gene: TRBV12-3/TRBV12-4
clone size: few
J gene: TRBJ1-6
CDR3 protein: CASSIGTGDSYNSPLHF
CDR3 DNA: TGTGCCAGCAGTATCGGGACAGGGGACTCCTATAATTCACCCCTCCACTTT

D gene: -
V gene: TRBV12-3/TRBV12-4
clone size: many
J gene: TRBJ1-2
CDR3 protein: CASTPGRANYGYTF
CDR3 DNA: TGTGCCAGCACCCCTGGGCGGGCTAACTATGGCTACACCTTC

D gene: -
V gene: TRBV5-5
clone size: -
J gene: TRBJ1-2
CDR3 protein: CAGSKNSAPYGYTF
CDR3 DNA: TGTGCCGGCAGCAAGAACAGTGCGCCCTATGGCTACACCTTC

D gene: -
V gene: TRBV3-1
clone size: -
J gene: TRBJ1-4
CDR3 protein: CASSQAGTKGEKLFF
CDR3 DNA: TGTGCCAGCAGCCAGGCGGGGACAAAGGGCGAAAAACTGTTTTTT

D gene: -
V gene: TRBV20-1
clone size: -
J gene: TRBJ2-4
CDR3 protein: CSAQRTGLAKNIQYF
CDR3 DNA: TGCAGTGCCCAAAGGACGGGACTAGCCAAAAACATTCAGTACTTC

D gene: -
V gene: TRBV20-1
clone size: many
J gene: TRBJ2-3
CDR3 protein: CSASFLVGDTQYF
CDR3 DNA: TGCAGTGCTAGCTTCCTAGTTGGGGATACGCAGTATTTT

D gene: TRBD1
V gene: TRBV5-1
clone size: -
J gene: TRBJ2-7
CDR3 protein: CASSQDLYRGQGYNEQYF
CDR3 DNA: TGCGCCAGCAGCCAAGATCTCTACAGGGGACAGGGGTACAATGAGCAGTACTTC

D gene: -
V gene: TRBV7-2
clone size: many
J gene: TRBJ2-7
CDR3 protein: CASSLVRFYEQYF
CDR3 DNA: TGTGCCAGCAGCTTAGTGCGGTTCTACGAGCAGTACTTC

D gene: TRBD2
V gene: TRBV4-3
clone size: many
J gene: TRBJ2-1
CDR3 protein: CASSQVTSGAAHQFF
CDR3 DNA: TGCGCCAGCAGCCAAGTGACTAGCGGGGCTGCTCATCAGTTCTTC

D gene: TRBD1
V gene: TRBV29-1
clone size: -
J gene: TRBJ1-2
CDR3 protein: CSVTGGDQDGYTF
CDR3 DNA: TGCAGCGTCACAGGGGGCGATCAAGATGGCTACACCTTC

D gene: TRBD2
V gene: TRBV11-3
clone size: -
J gene: TRBJ2-3
CDR3 protein: CASSPIGGIETQYF
CDR3 DNA: TGTGCCAGCAGCCCGATCGGGGGGATTGAGACGCAGTATTTT

D gene: TRBD1
V gene: TRBV20-1
clone size: -
J gene: TRBJ1-4
CDR3 protein: CSADRGEGEKLFF
CDR3 DNA: TGCAGTGCGGACAGGGGAGAGGGAGAAAAACTGTTTTTT

D gene: TRBD1
V gene: TRBV29-1
clone size: many
J gene: TRBJ2-1
CDR3 protein: CSGRQGSLREQFF
CDR3 DNA: TGCAGCGGGCGACAGGGTTCCTTAAGGGAGCAGTTCTTC

D gene: -
V gene: TRBV27
clone size: many
J gene: TRBJ1-6
CDR3 protein: CASSLSQGYNSPLHF
CDR3 DNA: TGTGCCAGCAGTTTATCCCAGGGATATAATTCACCCCTCCACTTT

D gene: -
V gene: TRBV7-8
clone size: many
J gene: TRBJ2-1
CDR3 protein: CASRGANEQFF
CDR3 DNA: TGTGCCAGCCGTGGGGCCAATGAGCAGTTCTTC

D gene: -
V gene: TRBV20-1
clone size: -
J gene: TRBJ1-1
CDR3 protein: CSARGTGWDTEAFF
CDR3 DNA: TGCAGTGCTAGAGGTACAGGGTGGGACACTGAAGCTTTCTTT

D gene: TRBD1
V gene: TRBV9
clone size: many
J gene: TRBJ2-1
CDR3 protein: CASSIWTGEGEQFF
CDR3 DNA: TGTGCCAGCAGCATTTGGACAGGGGAAGGTGAGCAGTTCTTC

D gene: -
V gene: TRBV7-6
clone size: -
J gene: TRBJ2-3
CDR3 protein: CASSLSGDEDTQYF
CDR3 DNA: TGTGCCAGCAGCTTATCAGGGGACGAAGATACGCAGTATTTT

D gene: TRBD1
V gene: TRBV30
clone size: many
J gene: TRBJ1-1
CDR3 protein: CAWSSTGTGGTEAFF
CDR3 DNA: TGTGCCTGGAGTTCTACCGGGACAGGGGGCACTGAAGCTTTCTTT

D gene: -
V gene: TRBV6-6
clone size: few
J gene: TRBJ1-6
CDR3 protein: CASSSTVGSSPLHF
CDR3 DNA: TGTGCCAGCAGTTCAACAGTGGGAAGTTCACCCCTCCACTTT

D gene: -
V gene: TRBV15
clone size: -
J gene: TRBJ2-7
CDR3 protein: CATSREVGRWGSSYNEQYF
CDR3 DNA: TGTGCCACCAGCAGAGAGGTGGGAAGGTGGGGTAGCTCCTACAATGAGCAGTACTTC

D gene: -
V gene: TRBV7-9
clone size: -
J gene: TRBJ2-3
CDR3 protein: CASSLLNGDPTDTQYF
CDR3 DNA: TGTGCCAGCAGCTTACTTAACGGGGACCCCACAGATACGCAGTATTTT

D gene: TRBD1
V gene: TRBV25-1
clone size: few
J gene: TRBJ1-5
CDR3 protein: CASSPGGEGLFQPQHF
CDR3 DNA: TGTGCCAGCAGCCCAGGGGGGGAAGGTCTTTTTCAGCCCCAGCATTTT

D gene: -
V gene: TRBV9
clone size: many
J gene: TRBJ2-5
CDR3 protein: CASSVGTGPQETQYF
CDR3 DNA: TGTGCCAGCAGCGTAGGAACAGGGCCACAAGAGACCCAGTACTTC

D gene: -
V gene: TRBV12-3/TRBV12-4
clone size: few
J gene: TRBJ1-5
CDR3 protein: CASSFGGGPNQPQHF
CDR3 DNA: TGTGCCAGCAGTTTCGGGGGCGGGCCCAATCAGCCCCAGCATTTT

D gene: TRBD1
V gene: TRBV10-3
clone size: many
J gene: TRBJ2-5
CDR3 protein: CASRGSQETQYF
CDR3 DNA: TGTGCCTCCAGGGGGTCCCAAGAGACCCAGTACTTC

D gene: TRBD2
V gene: TRBV29-1
clone size: many
J gene: TRBJ2-5
CDR3 protein: CSVHLGGRETQYF
CDR3 DNA: TGCAGCGTTCACCTGGGGGGGAGAGAGACCCAGTACTTC

D gene: TRBD1
V gene: TRBV16
clone size: many
J gene: TRBJ2-7
CDR3 protein: CASSPTGGEQYF
CDR3 DNA: TGTGCCAGCAGCCCGACAGGGGGCGAGCAGTACTTC